The rows below give T cell receptor beta chains drawn from one sample of a study of T cells in Graves' hyperthyroidism and ophthalmopathy. TCRdb re-called the multiplex PCR reads through MiXCR, storing one row per CDR3 protein. Found here are some 600,000 distinct CDR3 sequences, about 14% of them singletons; the top ten hold more than 4.5%. Sequencing was performed on blood. These TCRs come from a woman under 40 with Graves' hyperthyroidism that later progressed to Graves' ophthalmopathy. The CDR3 runs from the conserved cysteine through the conserved F or W. Fields, in order: V gene, CDR3 length, D gene, J gene, clone size, CDR3 protein, CDR3 DNA. The D gene is left open where the match is weak. The size field is filled for only some rows; it gives once, few, many or a size class.

TRBV20-1	15	NA	TRBJ2-7	NA	CSARSPGQGNYEQYF	TGCAGTGCTAGGTCACCGGGACAAGGGAACTACGAGCAGTACTTC
TRBV7-8	15	NA	TRBJ1-4	many	CASSSGGSVNEKLFF	TGTGCCAGCAGCTCAGGCGGTTCGGTTAATGAAAAACTGTTTTTT
TRBV28	17	TRBD2	TRBJ2-2	NA	CASSRPRGGGFGGELFF	TGTGCCAGCAGTCGTCCGAGGGGCGGGGGGTTCGGCGGGGAGCTGTTTTTT
TRBV30	13	NA	TRBJ2-5	many	CAWSVVAQETQYF	TGTGCCTGGAGTGTAGTAGCGCAAGAGACCCAGTACTTC
TRBV6-1	12	NA	TRBJ1-3	NA	CASSSGQSTIYF	TGTGCCAGCAGCTCCGGACAAAGCACCATATATTTT
TRBV11-3	16	NA	TRBJ2-1	many	CASSFPWGSGYNEQFF	TGTGCCAGCAGCTTCCCCTGGGGTAGCGGCTACAATGAGCAGTTCTTC
TRBV11-2	14	NA	TRBJ2-7	many	CASSLEKGAYEQYF	TGTGCCAGCAGCTTAGAGAAAGGGGCCTACGAGCAGTACTTC
TRBV2	16	TRBD1	TRBJ2-7	many	CASGPYRQGAVYEQYF	TGTGCCAGCGGACCTTATCGACAGGGGGCAGTTTACGAGCAGTACTTC
TRBV7-9	14	NA	TRBJ1-3	many	CASSRTGSGNTIYF	TGTGCCAGCAGCCGCACAGGTTCTGGAAACACCATATATTTT
TRBV12-3/TRBV12-4	14	NA	TRBJ2-2	few	CASTSCEEVGELFF	TGTGCCAGCACCTCCTGTGAGGAGGTCGGGGAGCTGTTTTTT
TRBV12-3/TRBV12-4	14	NA	TRBJ1-5	many	CASSLAGDNQPQHF	TGTGCCAGCAGTTTAGCAGGGGACAATCAGCCCCAGCATTTT
TRBV7-2	12	NA	TRBJ1-2	many	CASSPDFYGYTF	TGTGCCAGCAGCCCAGACTTCTATGGCTACACCTTC
TRBV19	14	NA	TRBJ2-1	NA	CASSPGLIYNEQFF	TGTGCCAGTAGTCCAGGACTAATTTACAATGAGCAGTTCTTC
TRBV7-9	15	NA	TRBJ1-4	many	CASSLDRATNEKLFF	TGTGCCAGCAGCTTAGATCGTGCAACTAATGAAAAACTGTTTTTT
TRBV20-1	16	TRBD2	TRBJ2-5	NA	CSANSFEREKSETQYF	TGCAGTGCTAACTCTTTCGAGCGGGAGAAGTCAGAGACCCAGTACTTC
TRBV7-9	14	NA	TRBJ2-1	NA	CAAKGQGGYNEQFF	TGTGCCGCGAAGGGGCAGGGCGGGTACAATGAGCAGTTCTTC
TRBV3-1	14	NA	TRBJ1-5	NA	CASSQHGVNQPQHF	TGTGCCAGCAGCCAACACGGGGTTAATCAGCCCCAGCATTTT
TRBV5-1	14	NA	TRBJ2-7	many	CASSLGLVPYEQYF	TGCGCCAGCAGCTTGGGACTCGTCCCCTACGAGCAGTACTTC
TRBV30	13	NA	TRBJ1-2	many	CAWSRGAGYGYTF	TGTGCCTGGAGTCGGGGAGCGGGCTATGGCTACACCTTC
TRBV7-9	15	NA	TRBJ2-1	NA	CASPPPGEIRDEQFF	TGTGCCAGCCCTCCCCCGGGGGAGATAAGGGATGAGCAGTTCTTC
TRBV6-1	14	TRBD1	TRBJ1-2	many	CASRRQGLEHGYTF	TGTGCCAGCAGGAGACAGGGACTCGAACATGGCTACACCTTC
TRBV19	15	NA	TRBJ2-6	NA	CASRRGGAGANVLTF	TGTGCCAGTAGGAGGGGGGGAGCTGGGGCCAACGTCCTGACTTTC
TRBV4-3	17	TRBD2	TRBJ2-7	NA	CASSQRPSSGSSYEQYF	TGCGCCAGCAGCCAACGTCCTTCTAGCGGGTCCTCCTACGAGCAGTACTTC
TRBV12-5	17	TRBD2	TRBJ2-1	many	CASGLAAGTSGSGEQFF	TGTGCTAGTGGTTTGGCCGCCGGGACTAGCGGTTCGGGGGAGCAGTTCTTC
TRBV6-5	15	NA	TRBJ2-7	many	CASSYSSSGPYEQYF	TGTGCCAGCAGTTACTCGAGTAGCGGACCCTACGAGCAGTACTTC
TRBV24-1	13	NA	TRBJ1-5	few	CATETGSGQPQHF	TGTGCCACCGAAACAGGTTCCGGGCAGCCCCAGCATTTT
TRBV6-1	13	NA	TRBJ1-5	many	CASIFEVVQPQHF	TGTGCCAGCATTTTCGAGGTGGTTCAGCCCCAGCATTTT
TRBV10-3	17	TRBD2	TRBJ2-1	many	CAISESGLAGGRDEQFF	TGTGCCATCAGTGAGTCGGGACTAGCGGGAGGTAGGGATGAGCAGTTCTTC
TRBV30	16	NA	TRBJ2-5	many	CAWSAGASSLQETQYF	TGTGCCTGGAGTGCGGGAGCGTCGTCCCTGCAAGAGACCCAGTACTTC
TRBV7-2	17	TRBD2	TRBJ2-1	few	CASSAGALAGLYNEQFF	TGTGCCAGCAGTGCTGGGGCTTTAGCGGGACTCTACAATGAGCAGTTCTTC
TRBV24-1	14	NA	TRBJ1-1	many	CATSGGRGFTEAFF	TGTGCCACCAGTGGAGGCAGGGGTTTCACTGAAGCTTTCTTT
TRBV5-4	12	NA	TRBJ2-1	few	CASKGGYNEQFF	TGTGCCAGCAAAGGCGGATACAATGAGCAGTTCTTC
TRBV20-1	11	TRBD2	TRBJ2-1	NA	CSASAGGEQFF	TGCAGTGCTAGTGCGGGGGGTGAGCAGTTCTTC
TRBV10-3	14	NA	TRBJ2-7	many	CAISEPGTLYEQYF	TGTGCCATCAGTGAGCCCGGAACCCTCTACGAGCAGTACTTC
TRBV3-1	15	NA	TRBJ2-7	many	CASSPTGGRGGEQYF	TGTGCCAGCAGCCCTACGGGGGGCAGGGGAGGCGAGCAGTACTTC
TRBV7-2	15	NA	TRBJ2-7	many	CASSSLQVTTYEQYF	TGTGCCAGCAGCTCCCTTCAGGTTACCACCTACGAGCAGTACTTC
TRBV12-3/TRBV12-4	17	TRBD2	TRBJ2-1	many	CASSKREGPSSYNEQFF	TGTGCCAGCAGCAAGCGGGAGGGCCCGAGCTCCTACAATGAGCAGTTCTTC
TRBV6-1	12	NA	TRBJ1-1	many	CASTSRNTEAFF	TGTGCCAGCACTTCAAGGAACACTGAAGCTTTCTTT
TRBV10-3	15	NA	TRBJ1-2	few	CAISGGRGLLYGYTF	TGTGCCATCAGTGGGGGCAGGGGACTGCTATATGGCTACACCTTC
TRBV3-1	15	TRBD2	TRBJ2-7	few	CASSKLAGVSGEQYF	TGTGCCAGCAGCAAACTAGCGGGAGTAAGCGGCGAGCAGTACTTC
TRBV30	13	NA	TRBJ1-4	many	CAWNYRTNEKLFF	TGTGCCTGGAATTACAGAACTAATGAAAAACTGTTTTTT
TRBV28	12	NA	TRBJ2-7	many	CASRTGGVEQYF	TGTGCCAGCCGAACAGGAGGGGTCGAGCAGTACTTC
TRBV6-1	15	NA	TRBJ2-2	many	CASFRATIATGELFF	TGTGCCAGCTTCAGGGCCACTATTGCGACCGGGGAGCTGTTTTTT
TRBV2	14	TRBD1	TRBJ1-1	many	CASRLDRGLTEAFF	TGTGCCAGCAGGTTGGACAGGGGGCTGACTGAAGCTTTCTTT
TRBV5-1	11	NA	TRBJ2-7	NA	CATSFGYEQYF	TGCGCCACCAGCTTTGGTTACGAGCAGTACTTC
TRBV12-3/TRBV12-4	16	NA	TRBJ2-2	many	CASSPPRAEGPGELFF	TGTGCCAGCAGCCCACCCCGGGCGGAGGGCCCCGGGGAGCTGTTTTTT
TRBV29-1	13	TRBD1	TRBJ2-5	many	CSVMDRVQETQYF	TGCAGCGTCATGGACAGGGTCCAAGAGACCCAGTACTTC
TRBV7-3	14	NA	TRBJ1-6	NA	CASSLGQSNSPLHF	TGTGCCAGCAGCCTCGGACAGAGCAATTCACCCCTCCACTTT
TRBV7-2	18	TRBD2	TRBJ2-3	many	CASSSPSGRADLADTQYF	TGTGCCAGCAGCTCACCTAGCGGGAGGGCCGATTTGGCAGATACGCAGTATTTT
TRBV28	14	NA	TRBJ1-2	many	CASSWGGSTYGYTF	TGTGCCAGCAGTTGGGGGGGCTCAACCTATGGCTACACCTTC
TRBV6-1	11	NA	TRBJ1-6	many	CASTTRGPLHF	TGTGCCAGCACCACGCGGGGGCCCCTCCACTTT
TRBV27	14	NA	TRBJ1-6	many	CASNAGTENSPLHF	TGTGCCAGCAACGCCGGGACCGAGAATTCACCCCTCCACTTT
TRBV12-3/TRBV12-4	18	TRBD2	TRBJ2-3	few	CASSLASSGIISTDTQYF	TGTGCCAGCAGTTTAGCGAGTAGCGGGATCATCAGCACAGATACGCAGTATTTT
TRBV11-3	16	TRBD1	TRBJ2-7	many	CASSLGGQILSYEQYF	TGTGCCAGCAGCTTAGGGGGACAGATATTATCCTACGAGCAGTACTTC